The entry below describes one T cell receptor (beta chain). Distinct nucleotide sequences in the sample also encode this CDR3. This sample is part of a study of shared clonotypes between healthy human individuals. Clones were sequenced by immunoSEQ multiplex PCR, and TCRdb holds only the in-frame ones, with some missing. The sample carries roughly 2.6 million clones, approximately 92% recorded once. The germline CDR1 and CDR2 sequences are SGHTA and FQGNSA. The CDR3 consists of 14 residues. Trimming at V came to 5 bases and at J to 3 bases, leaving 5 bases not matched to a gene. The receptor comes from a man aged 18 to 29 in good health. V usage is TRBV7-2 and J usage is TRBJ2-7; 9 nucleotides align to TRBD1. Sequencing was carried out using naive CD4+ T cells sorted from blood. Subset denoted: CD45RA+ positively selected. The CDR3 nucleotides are TGTGCCAGCAGCACCGGGACAGGGTACTACGAGCAGTACTTC. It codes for CASSTGTGYYEQYF.